This T cell receptor beta chain was recorded in a study of shared clonotypes between healthy human individuals. Study-wide results and limits: Researchers sampled blood only, noting tissue repertoires likely differ. In contrast to clonotypes shared by all four donors, non-shared clonotypes had lower generation probabilities. The genetic and exposure-history diversity represented was limited by few donors. A handful of donors had about 5% of their naive CD4 clonotypes in common.

Concerning this clone itself: The antigen is unknown.

The protocol was immunoSEQ multiplex PCR, while the TCRdb copy is restricted to in-frame clones and leaves out a portion. The sample carries some 550,000 clones, more than 95% recorded once. The specimen was naive CD4+ T cells sorted from blood. Subset reported: CD45RA+ positively selected. The origin of this receptor is a young woman in good health.

The CDR3 sequence: CASSTGQGIGEQFF. DNA for the CDR3: TGCGCCAGCAGCACGGGACAGGGAATAGGTGAGCAGTTCTTC. The genes are TRBV5-1 and TRBJ2-1, with 9 bases that match TRBD1. The germline V gene encodes CDR1 SGHRS and CDR2 YFSETQ. The CDR3 is 14 amino acids. The V and J ends lost 4 bases and 9 bases, in that order; junction bases with no gene match: 8.